This TCR beta chain was sequenced in a study of human T cells and chemical hapten exposure. Looking at the study overall: There were per-sample TCR yield variations, arising mainly from small pooled library volume differences.

Study-level findings and limits: Expanded TCRs clustered into significantly more large CDR3 similarity groups than controls, the analysis revealed.

Time point indicated: patch test 2, 6 weeks after DPC sensitization. Sample treatment: therapeutic diphenylcyclopropenone sensitization with weekly scalp DPC. RNA extraction used unfractionated whole blood as the source of total RNA. Turning to this clonotype: Antigen: not known.

The V end was cut by 1 base, the J end by 3 bases, with 13 bases between. The CDR3 consists of 15 residues. Germline-derived CDR1 and CDR2 are SGDLS and YYNGEE. What the library attached to individual cDNA molecules were unique molecular identifiers. One entry per CDR3 protein, called by TCRdb with MiXCR from the RACE reads. The sample lists 35,000 to 50,000 distinct CDR3 sequences; 9.6% were seen once. The sequence was obtained from a woman in her twenties or thirties with alopecia areata. Some clones in this sample may be carry-over from other donors' samples. The genes are TRBV9 and TRBJ1-2; tentative D call: TRBD1 (6 bases). Here the sequenced sample was whole blood, taken in connection with sensitization to the hapten diphenylcyclopropenone (DPC). The CDR3 loop reads CASSVSPGDHYGYTF. DNA of the CDR3: TGTGCCAGCAGCGTATCCCCAGGGGATCACTATGGCTACACCTTC.